One and the same sample provided the 25 T cell receptor delta chains below, sequenced in a study of gamma-delta T cells after stem cell transplantation. TCRdb redid clone calling on the RT-PCR reads using CATT. Found here are some 10,000 delta-chain clones, roughly 1.3% of them singletons; the top ten hold about a tenth. Sample: gamma-delta T cells. Receptor source: a human donor. It is not recorded whose cells these are; they may come from a transplant donor.

This clone is deemed medium-sized. Other nucleotide sequences in the sample specify the same CDR3. The V gene is TRDV2, the J gene TRDJ1, with unresolved D. There are 14 residues in the CDR3. The V end lost 1 base, the J end lost 1 base, and 9 bases lay between the germline ends. Germline CDR1 GEAIGNYY, CDR2 EKD. CDR3 loop: CACDTVTSTDKLIF. CDR3 in DNA: TGTGCCTGTGACACAGTCACGAGCACCGATAAACTCATCTTT.

Comment on this clone: Since a much larger clone is just one base distant, this may be a read error. The sample has other DNA sequences that encode this CDR3 too. The rearrangement uses TRDV2 and TRDJ3, with TRDD3 matching over 11 bases. Germline CDR1 GEAIGNYY, CDR2 EKD. The ends lost 3 bases at V and 0 bases at J; junction bases unmatched: 9. CDR3 length: 20 amino acids. In nucleotides, the CDR3 is TGTGCCTGTGACCTAGTACTGGGGGATAGCTACTCCTGGGACACCCGACAGATGTTTTTC. This gives the protein CACDLVLGDSYSWDTRQMFF.

This clone came up a few times. TCRdb's protein for this DNA is that of a much larger clone and differs from the translation at residue 14, likely a read error; the protein shown is the DNA translation. The CDR3 region has the DNA TGTGCCTGTGACACGGTAGGGGGACTGGGGGGTGATTACGCCGATAAACTCATCTTT. Amino acid sequence: CACDTVGGLGGDYADKLIF. The rearrangement uses TRDV2 and TRDJ1, with 8 nucleotides matching TRDD3. CDR3 length: 19 amino acids. The V segment lost 1 base and the J segment 3 bases; nucleotides outside the gene matches: 18. Germline V gives CDR1 GEAIGNYY, CDR2 EKD.

J is TRDJ1 and V is TRDV2; 7 nucleotides agree with TRDD3. From germline, CDR1 is GEAIGNYY and CDR2 EKD. Losses at the gene ends were 3 bases for V and 2 bases for J; bases not matched to a gene: 11. The CDR3 extends over 16 amino acids. CDR3 sequence: CACDGVGDRRTDKLIF. CDR3 in DNA: TGTGCCTGTGACGGGGTTGGGGATAGGAGGACCGATAAACTCATCTTT.

Comments on this clone: TCRdb's protein, taken from a much larger clone, differs from this DNA's translation at residue 4, likely owing to a read error; the protein displayed comes from the DNA. The genes are TRDV2 and TRDJ2, with 9 bases matching TRDD3. The CDR3 covers 19 residues. Per the germline V gene, CDR1 is GEAIGNYY and CDR2 is EKD. In DNA form, the CDR3 reads TGTGCCTGTGGCACCGTGGGGGATAAGGGGCCCGCTTTGACAGCACAACTCTTCTTT. Amino acid sequence: CACGTVGDKGPALTAQLFF.

This clone was recorded a few times. TCRdb's protein for this DNA is that of a much larger clone and differs from the translation at residue 17, likely a read error; the protein shown is the DNA translation. The chain is built from TRDV2 and TRDJ1, with 12 bases identical to TRDD3. Germline lookup yields CDR1 GEAIGNYY and CDR2 EKD. This CDR3 contains 18 residues. The CDR3 loop is CACDSLLGDTRYTDKLTF. DNA of the CDR3: TGTGCCTGTGACTCTTTACTGGGGGATACAAGGTACACCGATAAACTCACCTTT.

This clone was recorded a few times. This likely traces to a read error, being one base from a far larger clone. Other DNA sequences in this specimen translate into the identical CDR3. The chain combines TRDV2 with TRDJ1; 13 bases agree with TRDD3. V lost 2 bases and J lost 8; bases outside the gene matches: 13. Germline-derived CDR1 and CDR2 are GEAIGNYY and EKD. This CDR3 is built from 17 residues. The CDR3 region has the DNA TGTGCCTGTGACAGCGTACTGGGGGATACGCGAAACGACAAACTCATCTTT. It translates to CACDSVLGDTRNDKLIF.

A word on this clone: The TCRdb protein comes from a much larger clone and disagrees with this DNA's translation at residue 14, likely due to a read error; the protein given here is derived from the DNA. J is TRDJ3 and V is TRDV2; tentatively, D is TRDD3 (5 bases). The CDR3 length is 19 residues. The germline V gene has CDR1 GEAIGNYY and CDR2 EKD. In DNA form, the CDR3 reads TGTGCCTGTGACACCGCGGGGGGTACCAGCTCCTGGGACGCCCGACAGATGTTTTTC. It codes for CACDTAGGTSSWDARQMFF.

This clone turned up a few times. The TCRdb protein, from a much larger clone, departs from this DNA's translation at residue 5, likely by read error; the protein shown derives from the DNA. The chain couples TRDV2 to TRDJ1; 13 bases line up with TRDD3. CDR1 is GEAIGNYY and CDR2 is EKD in the germline V gene. The CDR3 extends over 18 amino acids. J lost 2 bases, V lost 3 bases, and 11 bases had no gene match. The CDR3 bases are TGTGCCTGTGACCCCCTACTGGGGGATACGCTGGGGACCGATAAACTCATCTTT. Translated, it gives CACDPLLGDTLGTDKLIF.

This clone was seen only a few times. The chain recombines TRDV2 with TRDJ1, with 11 bases aligning to TRDD3. The CDR3 runs to 17 residues. V shed 2 bases and J 3 bases; nucleotides not matched to a gene: 10. CDR1 and CDR2 (germline): GEAIGNYY, EKD. CDR3 nucleotide sequence: TGTGCCTGTGACAAGGCTGGGGGATACCCTACTGCCGATAAACTCATCTTT. Translation gives CACDKAGGYPTADKLIF.

A few counts support this clone. V is TRDV2 and J is TRDJ1; 13 bases match TRDD3. Germline V gene sequence: CDR1 GEAIGNYY, CDR2 EKD. Trimming cost V 0 bases and J 1 base; bases outside gene matches: 22. CDR3 length: 23 amino acids. The CDR3 here is CACDTLVWGVLGDTKSLTDKLIF. Written as DNA, the CDR3 is TGTGCCTGTGACACCCTGGTTTGGGGCGTACTGGGGGATACGAAGTCGCTCACCGATAAACTCATCTTT.

With regard to this clone: The protein TCRdb gives is from a much larger clone and does not agree with this DNA's translation at residue 10, likely a read error; the protein shown here comes from the DNA. This chain uses TRDV2 with TRDJ2; 8 nucleotides match TRDD2. Unmatched junction bases numbered 12, after V lost 2 bases and J lost 5 bases. The CDR3 runs 17 residues. CDR1 and CDR2 (germline): GEAIGNYY, EKD. The chain's CDR3 is CACDNLPTRSPTAQLFF. CDR3 sequence (DNA): TGTGCCTGTGACAATCTTCCTACGCGCTCTCCTACAGCACAACTCTTCTTT.

This clone was picked up a small number of times. This likely came from a read error, as a far larger clone is one base away. This sample also contains other DNA sequences that code for the same CDR3. The chain is built from TRDV2 and TRDJ3, with TRDD3 matching 9 bases. J was trimmed by 1 base and V by 0 bases; bases with no gene match: 9. This CDR3 has 20 amino acids. CDR1 is GEAIGNYY and CDR2 is EKD in the germline V gene. CDR3 bases: TGTGCCTGTGACACCGCCCAGACTGGGGGACGTTCCTGGGACACCCGACAGATGTTTTTC. It codes for CACDTAQTGGRSWDTRQMFF.

This clone appeared a few times. This chain connects TRDV2 to TRDJ1; TRDD3 matches 7 bases. With 3 bases clipped from V and 0 bases from J, the junction kept 9 bases outside the gene matches. Germline V gene sequence: CDR1 GEAIGNYY, CDR2 EKD. The CDR3 is 16 amino acids. CDR3 in amino acids: CACDVQGDRDTDKLIF. CDR3 nucleotides: TGTGCCTGTGACGTACAGGGGGATCGAGACACCGATAAACTCATCTTT.

Relative to its sample, this clone is medium-sized. Other nucleotide sequences in the sample specify the same CDR3. The chain links TRDV2 to TRDJ1, with TRDD3 matching 8 bases. The CDR3 runs to 16 residues. Trimming removed 0 bases from V and 0 bases from J; junction bases left unmatched: 5. Germline values: CDR1 GEAIGNYY, CDR2 EKD. The CDR3 is CACDTVGGSYTDKLIF. As DNA, the CDR3 is TGTGCCTGTGACACCGTTGGGGGATCGTACACCGATAAACTCATCTTT.

On this clone itself: The same CDR3 arises from other DNA sequences in this sample as well. V usage is TRDV2 and J usage is TRDJ1, with 13 bases identical to TRDD3. The CDR3 totals 18 residues. The V and J ends lost 1 base and 2 bases, in that order; junction bases with no gene match: 9. Germline V gene lookup returns CDR1 GEAIGNYY and CDR2 EKD. For the CDR3, the DNA is TGTGCCTGTGACACTCTACTGGGGGATACGGCGTGGACCGATAAACTCATCTTT. It translates to CACDTLLGDTAWTDKLIF.

This clone was seen a few times. TCRdb lists the protein of a much larger clone for this DNA, which differs at residue 14, so this is likely a read error; the protein given here is translated from the DNA itself. This rearrangement joins TRDV2 to TRDJ1, with 8 bases that match TRDD3. CDR1 is GEAIGNYY, CDR2 EKD, per germline. This CDR3 comprises 18 residues. The chain's CDR3 is CACDTVGLGAYNTNKLIF. CDR3 coding DNA: TGTGCCTGTGACACGGTTGGACTGGGGGCTTATAACACCAATAAACTCATCTTT.

This clone is judged medium-sized (0.01 to 0.1%). The sample has other DNA sequences that encode this CDR3 too. The chain links TRDV2 to TRDJ2; 9 bases line up with TRDD3. The V segment lost 1 base and the J segment 4 bases; nucleotides outside the gene matches: 6. The germline CDR1 and CDR2 sequences are GEAIGNYY and EKD. The CDR3 has 16 residues. In DNA form, the CDR3 reads TGTGCCTGTGACACAGTGACTGGGGGAACGACAGCACAACTCTTCTTT. Its protein product is CACDTVTGGTTAQLFF.

This clone turned up a few times. A read error may be the cause here, since a much bigger clone is one base away. This CDR3 is also generated by other DNA sequences in the sample. The chain has TRDV2 and TRDJ3; the match to TRDD3 covers 12 bases. The germline V gene has CDR1 GEAIGNYY and CDR2 EKD. The CDR3 sequence is 20 residues long. CDR3 DNA sequence: TGTGCCTGCGACACCGTACTGGGGGATACCCCGTCCTGGGACACCCGACAGATGTTTTTC. Its protein product is CACDTVLGDTPSWDTRQMFF.

This clone has a handful of counts. A far larger clone is one nucleotide away, so this likely arose from a read error. This same CDR3 is encoded by further DNA sequences in the sample. The rearrangement links TRDV2 to TRDJ1; possibly TRDD3 for D (6 bases). CDR1 GEAIGNYY and CDR2 EKD come from the germline V gene. The V gene lost 0 bases and the J gene lost 3 bases, with 31 bases spanning the gap. The CDR3 is 21 residues long. The CDR3 here is CACDTVASVLGTAIAADKLIF. In DNA form, the CDR3 reads TGTGCCTGTGACACCGTCGCTTCAGTGCTGGGGACAGCCATAGCAGCCGATAAACTCATCTTT.

This clone was seen more than once but under ten times. A much larger clone is a single base away; this may be a read error. V is TRDV2 and J is TRDJ1; 7 bases fit TRDD3. The CDR3 loop spans 15 amino acids. V lost 4 bases to trimming and J lost 1 base; unmatched junction nucleotides: 8. Germline V CDR1 and CDR2: GEAIGNYY, EKD. Written as DNA, the CDR3 is TGTGCCTGTGATGGACTGGGGATTGCCACCGATAAACTCATCTTT. This encodes CACDGLGIATDKLIF.

For this clone: This likely reflects a read error, since a far larger clone is one base away. The sample holds other DNA sequences that translate to the same CDR3. This CDR3 is CACDTVNLPLGGLSSWDTRQMFF. The DNA for the CDR3 is TGTGCCTGTGACACCGTAAACTTGCCACTGGGGGGACTTAGCTCCTGGGATACCCGACAGATGTTTTTC. The V gene is TRDV2, the J gene TRDJ3; 8 bases agree with TRDD3. The CDR3 length is 23 residues. Germline V gene sequence: CDR1 GEAIGNYY, CDR2 EKD.

This clone came up a few times. TCRdb's entry gives the protein of a much larger clone, which mismatches this DNA's translation at residue 15, likely from a read error; the protein reported here is translated from the DNA. The DNA of the CDR3 is TGTGCCTGTGACACCCTACTGGGGGATAGGTACACCGATAAACCCATCTTT. Protein product: CACDTLLGDRYTDKPIF. This rearrangement joins TRDV2 to TRDJ1, with 11 bases fitting TRDD3. This CDR3 contains 17 residues. Germline CDR1 and CDR2: GEAIGNYY and EKD.

This clone has a count of ten or more. The same CDR3 arises from other DNA sequences in this sample as well. V is TRDV2 and J is TRDJ3; TRDD3 agrees at 9 bases. The V gene end was trimmed by 2 bases and the J gene end by 4 bases; junction bases not matched to a gene: 11. Germline CDR1 reads GEAIGNYY; CDR2 reads EKD. The CDR3 totals 19 residues. The CDR3 reads CACDNVLGEVGWDTRQMFF. CDR3 bases: TGTGCCTGTGACAACGTACTGGGGGAAGTAGGGTGGGACACCCGACAGATGTTTTTC.

This clone is deemed medium-sized. V is TRDV2 and J is TRDJ1; weak D call: TRDD3 (6 bases). CDR3 length equals 16 residues. The V and J ends lost 2 bases and 2 bases respectively, with 17 bases between them. CDR1 is GEAIGNYY and CDR2 is EKD in the germline V gene. As DNA, the CDR3 is TGTGCCTGTGACATCGTTTCTGGGGCCTATACCGATAAACTCATCTTT. It yields the protein CACDIVSGAYTDKLIF.